This T cell receptor (beta chain) was identified during a study of blood T cell repertoires in COVID-19. Study-level background: Samples representing acute and convalescent COVID-19 were sourced from the United States, Italy and Spain. PBMCs, B-cell-depleted T cells, or T cells provided the cDNA or gDNA that made up the material.

This CDR3 comprises 14 residues. Germline lookup yields CDR1 LNHDA and CDR2 SQIVND (reference sequence). Trimming took 3 bases from V and 4 from J, leaving 12 bases between them. The authors' processing: Reference gene primer amplification gave nucleated cell count estimates. Repertoires were generated with immunoSEQ multiplex PCR, while TCRdb's copy carries only in-frame clones and drops some. D and trimming were read from the DNA, whereas the V and J calls and clone size are those reported in that table. In the table there are just over 300,000 clones, approximately 86% of which are singletons. This chain joins TRBV19 and TRBJ2-5; D possibly corresponds to TRBD2 (6 bases). This receptor was identified in a young man with active or convalescent COVID-19. Sequenced sample: peripheral blood. CDR3 nucleotides: TGTGCCAGTAGTATCGGGGGTACGGGAGAGACCCAGTACTTC. Its translation: CASSIGGTGETQYF.